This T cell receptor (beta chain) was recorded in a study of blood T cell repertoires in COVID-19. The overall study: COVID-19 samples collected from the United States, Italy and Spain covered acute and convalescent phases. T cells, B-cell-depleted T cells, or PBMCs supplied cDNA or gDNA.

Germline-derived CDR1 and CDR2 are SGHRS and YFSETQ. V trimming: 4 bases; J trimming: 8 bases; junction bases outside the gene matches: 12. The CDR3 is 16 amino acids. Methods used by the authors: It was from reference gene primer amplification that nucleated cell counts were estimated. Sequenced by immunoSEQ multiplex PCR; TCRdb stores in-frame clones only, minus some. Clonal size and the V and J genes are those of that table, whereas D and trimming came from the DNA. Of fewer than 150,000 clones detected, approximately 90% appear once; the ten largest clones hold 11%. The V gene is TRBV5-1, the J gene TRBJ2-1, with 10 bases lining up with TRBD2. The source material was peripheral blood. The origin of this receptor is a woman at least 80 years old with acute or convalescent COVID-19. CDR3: CASSPSPGLASDEQFF. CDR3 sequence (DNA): TGCGCCAGCAGCCCCTCCCCGGGACTAGCGAGCGATGAGCAGTTCTTC.